The rows below give T cell receptor beta chains drawn from one sample of a study of T cell responses to AZD1222 COVID-19 vaccine. The repertoire was sequenced with immunoSEQ multiplex PCR; TCRdb's copy has only in-frame clones and lacks some. The data contain some 150,000 clones, 85% to 95% of them singletons. The sequencing used peripheral blood, collected 28 days after the second AZD1222 dose. These receptors all stem from an adult who received the AZD1222 COVID-19 vaccine. Both conserved end residues are part of each CDR3. The D gene is left open where the match is weak. Clone size, where shown, is once, few, many, or a class for clones that have expanded.

clone size	J gene	V gene	D gene	CDR3 DNA	CDR3 protein
NA	TRBJ1-3	TRBV7-9	TRBD1	TGTGCCAGCAGCTACCCGGACAGGCCAGGAAACACCATATATTTT	CASSYPDRPGNTIYF
NA	TRBJ1-1	TRBV18	NA	TGTGCCAGCTCACCACCGGGGGGCCTTGAAGCTTTCTTT	CASSPPGGLEAFF
few	TRBJ1-4	TRBV28	TRBD1	TGTGCCAGCAGTTCCCCCGGGACAGGGACAGATATCGAAAAACTGTTTTTT	CASSSPGTGTDIEKLFF
NA	TRBJ1-2	TRBV7-9	NA	TGTGCCAGCAGCTTAGGCGGTGACTATGGCTACACCTTC	CASSLGGDYGYTF
NA	TRBJ1-1	TRBV19	NA	TGTGCCAGTAGTAGTTTACAGGGAGATGCTTTCTTT	CASSSLQGDAFF
NA	TRBJ1-1	TRBV4-1	NA	TGCGCCAGCAGCTCCCCCCGGGGGGTAAGGAACACTGAAGCTTTCTTT	CASSSPRGVRNTEAFF
NA	TRBJ2-5	TRBV28	NA	TGTGCCAGCAGTTTTTTGTCCCCCCCGGAGACCCAGTACTTC	CASSFLSPPETQYF
NA	TRBJ1-6	TRBV6-5	NA	TGTGCCAGCAGCCCCTTGGGGGGTGGTGGATCACCCCTCCACTTT	CASSPLGGGGSPLHF
NA	TRBJ1-1	TRBV6-5	NA	TGTGCCAGCAGCCGGACACAAAACACTGAAGCTTTCTTT	CASSRTQNTEAFF
NA	TRBJ1-2	TRBV28	NA	TGTGCCAGCAGTGGCCAGGGGACCCATGGCTACACCTTC	CASSGQGTHGYTF
NA	TRBJ1-2	TRBV2	NA	TGTGCCAGCATAGGTTGGGTTGGGGGCTATGGCTACACCTTC	CASIGWVGGYGYTF
NA	TRBJ1-5	TRBV29-1	NA	TGCAGCGTTAGTATTCAGGGAGATAGCAATCAGCCCCAGCATTTT	CSVSIQGDSNQPQHF
NA	TRBJ2-1	TRBV29-1	TRBD2	TGCAGCGTTGAACCCCTAGCGGGAGAGCGGCTTGGGTACAATGAGCAGTTCTTC	CSVEPLAGERLGYNEQFF
NA	TRBJ1-2	TRBV15	NA	TGTGCCACCAGCACCCCAGGGGCTTATGGCTACACCTTC	CATSTPGAYGYTF
few	TRBJ2-7	TRBV19	TRBD1	TGTGCCAGTAGTATAATGGACAGGGCATACGAGCAGTACTTC	CASSIMDRAYEQYF